A selection of T cell receptor beta chains follows, all from one sample in a study of blood T cell repertoires in COVID-19. This table comes from immunoSEQ multiplex PCR, and its TCRdb copy is limited to in-frame clones, with some not included. The table includes approximately 34,000 clones, 80% detected once. Material for sequencing was peripheral blood. The receptor set was obtained from a woman between 65 and 79 years old with acute or convalescent COVID-19. CDR3s include the opening cysteine and the closing phenylalanine or tryptophan. D genes are given only for firm matches. Only part of the rows carry a size: once, few, many, or a class if the clone is expanded.

>TRBJ2-7|TRBV5-6|NA|NA
CASSSDSSEGFYEQYF
TGTGCCAGCAGCTCGGACAGCTCTGAGGGCTTTTACGAGCAGTACTTC
>TRBJ1-5|TRBV19|NA|NA
CASSPPPAQHF
TGTGCCAGTAGTCCCCCTCCGGCCCAGCATTTT
>TRBJ1-1|TRBV4-1|NA|NA
CASSPTRGGRAFF
TGCGCCAGCAGCCCGACCCGGGGGGGGCGGGCTTTCTTT
>TRBJ1-2|TRBV6-5|NA|NA
CASGPSPVLGYTF
TGTGCCAGCGGCCCATCACCAGTATTAGGCTACACCTTC
>TRBJ2-4|TRBV4-2|NA|NA
CASSGGGGNIQYF
TGTGCCAGCTCCGGAGGGGGGGGAAACATTCAGTACTTC
>TRBJ1-5|TRBV6-6|NA|NA
CASSYPGSPNMAQHF
TGTGCCAGCAGTTACCCCGGGTCCCCCAATATGGCCCAGCATTTT
>TRBJ1-2|TRBV7-9|NA|NA
CASSLETAYGYTF
TGTGCCAGCAGCTTAGAAACAGCTTATGGCTACACCTTC
>TRBJ1-4|TRBV21-1|NA|NA
CASSPAGGFNEKLFF
TGTGCCAGCAGCCCTGCGGGGGGTTTTAATGAAAAACTGTTTTTT
>TRBJ2-1|TRBV3-1/TRBV3-2|NA|TRBD2
CASSQALAGGPNNEQFF
TGTGCCAGCAGCCAAGCCCTAGCGGGGGGGCCTAACAATGAGCAGTTCTTC
>TRBJ2-5|TRBV6-6|NA|NA
CASSYSARQETQYF
TGTGCCAGCAGTTACTCGGCTAGACAAGAGACCCAGTACTTC
>TRBJ2-7|TRBV29-1|once|TRBD1
CSVQQGAPSTYEQYF
TGCAGCGTCCAACAGGGGGCCCCCTCTACCTACGAGCAGTACTTC
>TRBJ2-2|TRBV9|NA|NA
CASSVETPDTGELFF
TGTGCCAGCAGCGTAGAAACACCTGACACCGGGGAGCTGTTTTTT
>TRBJ2-6|TRBV9|NA|TRBD2
CASSAPPGGAGANVLTF
TGTGCCAGCAGCGCCCCCCCGGGGGGGGCTGGGGCCAACGTCCTGACTTTC
>TRBJ1-1|TRBV20-1|NA|NA
CSARDWGEAFF
TGCAGTGCTAGAGATTGGGGCGAAGCTTTCTTT
>TRBJ2-3|TRBV2|NA|NA
CASSERDTQYF
TGTGCCAGCAGTGAACGGGATACGCAGTATTTT
>TRBJ1-2|TRBV18|NA|TRBD1
CASSPQTGEVYTF
TGTGCCAGCTCACCACAAACAGGGGAAGTCTACACCTTC
>TRBJ2-7|TRBV7-8|NA|TRBD2
CASSPHSGRGTYEQYF
TGTGCCAGCAGCCCCCACTCTGGGCGGGGGACCTACGAGCAGTACTTC
>TRBJ2-6|TRBV19|few|TRBD1
CASSPITGVTSGANVLTF
TGTGCCAGTAGCCCCATTACAGGGGTAACATCTGGGGCCAACGTCCTGACTTTC
>TRBJ1-4|TRBV25-1|NA|NA
CASSESQGPEKLFF
TGTGCCAGCAGTGAGTCCCAGGGGCCCGAAAAACTGTTTTTT
>TRBJ2-2|TRBV3-1/TRBV3-2|NA|TRBD1
CASSPQGTGENTGELFF
TGTGCCAGCAGCCCCCAGGGGACAGGGGAAAACACCGGGGAGCTGTTTTTT
>TRBJ2-5|TRBV5-1|NA|TRBD2
CASSLEASGGGGTQYF
TGCGCCAGCAGCTTGGAAGCCAGCGGGGGCGGTGGGACCCAGTACTTC
>TRBJ2-7|TRBV5-4|NA|NA
CASSLVPADYEQYF
TGTGCCAGCAGCTTGGTCCCCGCGGACTACGAGCAGTACTTC